This TCR beta chain was retrieved from a study of shared T cell receptors in the human thymus. The method was immunoSEQ multiplex PCR; TCRdb's version includes in-frame clones alone and lacks a portion of them. This sample carries 650,000 to 950,000 clones, approximately 85% of them seen once, and the ten largest clones take over 0.008%. Per germline, CDR1 GTSNPN and CDR2 SVGIG (reference sequence). J was trimmed by 4 bases and V by 6 bases; bases with no gene match: 10. The CDR3 has 14 amino acids. The sample also formed part of further work on human thymus T cells. That paper notes: The thymus tissue came from resections taken during corrective heart surgery. Related research examined unrelated individuals and reported that their thymic repertoires overlapped highly.

This sequence originates from a girl under two years old with a congenital heart defect. The rearrangement joins TRBV30 to TRBJ1-1; 8 nucleotides line up with TRBD1. Sequenced material: thymocytes. CDR3 in amino acids: CACDRGHRGTEAFF. The CDR3 nucleotides read TGTGCCTGCGACAGGGGCCATAGAGGCACTGAAGCTTTCTTT.